The 9 T cell receptor beta chains reported below all come from one sample, sequenced in a study of identical twins. TCRdb re-analysed the 5' RACE reads in MiXCR, keeping a single row per CDR3 protein. The sample has 1.5 million to 2 million distinct CDR3 sequences, roughly 35% seen once. Sequencing was done on a sample of cord blood. The source of these receptors is a newborn girl in good health.

The CDR3 DNA reads TGTGCCAGCAGCTTAGATGTGGGGGACGGCTACACCTTC. This gives the protein CASSLDVGDGYTF. The V call is TRBV7-2, the J call TRBJ1-2; possible D gene TRBD1, 5 bases. CDR3 length: 13 residues. Germline CDR1 reads SGHTA; CDR2 reads FQGNSA. Trimming removed 1 base from V and 8 bases from J, with 11 bases in between.

The genes are TRBV20-1 and TRBJ2-1; the match to TRBD2 covers 8 bases. The CDR3 runs to 15 residues. The germline gives CDR1 DFQATT, CDR2 SNEGSKA (reference sequence). In DNA form, the CDR3 reads TGCAGCGCGTCCAAGGGGGTAGCGGGATACAATGAGCAGTTCTTC. This gives the protein CSASKGVAGYNEQFF.

In this sample, this clonotype turned up a few times. A much larger clone is a single base away; this may be a read error. V is TRBV7-9 and J is TRBJ2-1, with D unclear. V was shortened by 2 bases and J by 9 bases, with 8 bases between the two germline ends. The germline CDR1 and CDR2 sequences are SEHNR and FQNEAQ (reference sequence). The CDR3 loop spans 12 amino acids. DNA for the CDR3: TGTGCCAGCAGCTTACTGGGGATTGAGCAGTTCTTC. Protein sequence: CASSLLGIEQFF.

The chain uses TRBV28 and TRBJ1-1; 10 bases are shared with TRBD1. V lost 6 bases to trimming and J lost 12 bases; unmatched junction nucleotides: 7. In germline, CDR1 is MDHEN, CDR2 SYDVKM. The CDR3 sequence is 12 residues long. The CDR3: CASRLPGQGTFF. The CDR3 nucleotides are TGTGCCAGCAGACTTCCGGGACAGGGGACTTTCTTT.

The chain recombines TRBV28 with TRBJ2-2, with 8 nucleotides matching TRBD2. The CDR3 is 17 amino acids. From germline, CDR1 is MDHEN and CDR2 SYDVKM. V gave up 4 bases and J gave up 0 bases; unmatched junction bases: 7. CDR3 region: CASSYSYGRANTGELFF. CDR3 coding DNA: TGTGCCAGCAGTTACTCCTACGGGAGGGCGAACACCGGGGAGCTGTTTTTT.

Many counts were recorded for this clonotype. This CDR3 is CATSDLQGEQYF. The CDR3 region has the DNA TGTGCCACCAGTGATTTGCAGGGCGAGCAGTACTTC. The chain has TRBV24-1 and TRBJ2-7; a possible D gene is TRBD1 (5 bases). The V gene's germline CDR1 is KGHDR and CDR2 SFDVKD. The V end lost 0 bases, the J end lost 6 bases, and 5 bases lay between the germline ends. The CDR3 covers 12 residues.

The rearrangement links TRBV6-1 to TRBJ2-3; tentatively, D is TRBD1 (5 bases). Germline assignment: CDR1 MNHNS and CDR2 SASEGT. V was trimmed by 5 bases and J by 0 bases, leaving 12 bases between them. CDR3 size: 15 residues. The CDR3 DNA sequence: TGTGCCAGCAGTCCCGAAGGGGCTAGCACAGATACGCAGTATTTT. Translation: CASSPEGASTDTQYF.

V and J are TRBV28 and TRBJ2-1; a possible D gene is TRBD2 (5 bases). The CDR3 covers 14 residues. Trimming left V 8 bases short and J 0 bases short, with 11 bases between. Germline assignment: CDR1 MDHEN and CDR2 SYDVKM. The CDR3 sequence is CASYLGSSYNEQFF. The CDR3 DNA reads as TGTGCCAGCTATCTAGGGAGCTCCTACAATGAGCAGTTCTTC. The whole variable domain, filled in from reference TRBV28 and TRBJ2-1, reads DVKVTQSSRYLVKRTGEKVFLECVQDMDHENMFWYRQDPGLGLRLIYFSYDVKMKEKGDIPEGYSVSREKKERFSLILESASTNQTSMYLCASYLGSSYNEQFFGPGTRLTVL.

The chain uses TRBV20-1 and TRBJ1-5; 9 nucleotides align to TRBD1. V lost 3 bases to trimming and J lost 3 bases; unmatched junction nucleotides: 9. The CDR3 is 16 amino acids. The germline V gene encodes CDR1 DFQATT and CDR2 SNEGSKA (reference sequence). This CDR3 is CSARDPGQGFNQPQHF. As DNA, the CDR3 is TGCAGTGCTAGGGATCCGGGACAGGGATTCAATCAGCCCCAGCATTTT.